The 20 T cell receptor beta chains below come from one sample, sequenced in a study of beta chain features in type 1 diabetes. TCRB transcripts that were expressed got sequenced, as all of the isolated RNA had been reverse transcribed. Assay used: immunoSEQ multiplex PCR; TCRdb lists only in-frame clones, some missing. The sample contains under 800,000 clones, less than 20% of which appear only once. The material sequenced was naive CD4+ T cells from blood. The source is a man between 18 and 35 years old in good health.

The rearrangement joins TRBV5-6 to TRBJ1-1; D perhaps matches TRBD1 (6 bases). This CDR3 contains 13 residues. V lost 0 bases and J lost 3, with 6 bases in between. Germline V gene sequence: CDR1 SGHDT, CDR2 YYEEEE. CDR3: CASSLGQDTEAFF. CDR3 DNA: TGTGCCAGCAGCTTGGGACAGGACACTGAAGCTTTCTTT.

The J gene is TRBJ2-2, the V gene TRBV13; TRBD2 matches 10 bases. With V trimmed by 1 base and J by 5 bases, 4 bases remained unmatched. This CDR3 comprises 16 residues. Germline CDR1 is PRHDT and CDR2 is FYEKMQ (reference sequence). CDR3 residues: CASSLVSSGRTGELFF. In DNA form, the CDR3 reads TGTGCCAGCAGCTTAGTATCTAGCGGGAGAACCGGGGAGCTGTTTTTT.

The chain employs TRBV27 and TRBJ1-6, with TRBD1 matching 7 bases. The length of the CDR3 is 16 residues. V was pared by 0 bases and J by 9 bases, with 8 bases of the junction left unmatched. Germline-derived CDR1 and CDR2 are MNHEY and SMNVEV (reference sequence). CDR3 in amino acids: CASSLSTRGSSSPLHF. DNA of the CDR3: TGTGCCAGCAGTTTATCCACCAGGGGGTCCTCTTCACCCCTCCACTTT.

This clone was seen a few times. This rearrangement joins TRBV7-2 to TRBJ2-6; D not certain. V lost 1 base to trimming and J lost 0 bases, with 10 bases between them. The germline V gene has CDR1 SGHTA and CDR2 FQGNSA. The CDR3 has 17 amino acids. CDR3 coding DNA: TGTGCCAGCAGCTTAGTATCGGGCGCCTCTGGGGCCAACGTCCTGACTTTC. As protein: CASSLVSGASGANVLTF.

This sequence joins TRBV28 and TRBJ1-2; D is undetermined. V lost 5 bases and J 4 bases, leaving 14 bases between the germline ends. The CDR3 has 14 residues. Germline V gene data show CDR1 as MDHEN and CDR2 as SYDVKM. CDR3 nucleotides: TGTGCCAGCAGTGTAGCCCGCCCAGGCTATGGCTACACCTTC. Its protein product is CASSVARPGYGYTF.

The rearrangement uses TRBV5-1 and TRBJ2-7; D is possibly TRBD2 (6 bases). The ends were cut back, 4 bases at V and 0 bases at J, with 11 bases in the middle. The CDR3 is made up of 14 amino acids. Germline V gene sequence: CDR1 SGHRS, CDR2 YFSETQ. The DNA for the CDR3 is TGCGCCAGCAGCCCGCAACTAGCCTCCTACGAGCAGTACTTC. Encoded protein: CASSPQLASYEQYF.

This clone showed up just a few times. The chain uses TRBV25-1 and TRBJ1-2, with no clear D. V lost 6 bases and J lost 7, with 9 bases in between. Germline V gives CDR1 MGHDK, CDR2 SYGVNS. CDR3 length: 11 residues. CDR3 sequence: CASRGSGGYTF. The CDR3, as DNA: TGTGCCAGCAGGGGCTCAGGTGGCTACACCTTC.

The rearrangement uses TRBV9 and TRBJ2-3; a possible D gene is TRBD2 (6 bases). V was cut by 3 bases and J by 0 bases, with 11 bases left in between. Germline values: CDR1 SGDLS, CDR2 YYNGEE. The CDR3 has 15 residues. The CDR3 bases are TGTGCCAGCAGCGATACACGGGGGAGCACAGATACGCAGTATTTT. Translating it yields CASSDTRGSTDTQYF.

The gene calls are TRBV18 and TRBJ1-1; D ambiguous. V was shortened by 1 base and J by 4 bases, with 13 bases between the two germline ends. Germline CDR1 is KGHSH and CDR2 is LQKENI. The CDR3 has 15 amino acids. The CDR3: CASSPREDGSTEAFF. The DNA of the CDR3 is TGTGCCAGCTCACCACGAGAGGACGGGAGCACTGAAGCTTTCTTT.

In its sample, this clone was seen a few times. The CDR3 DNA follows: TGTGCCAGCTCGCCAAGGACAGAGACCCAGTACTTC. The encoded protein is CASSPRTETQYF. The chain recombines TRBV18 with TRBJ2-5; D gene uncertain. Trimming removed 6 bases from V and 4 bases from J, with 9 bases in between. CDR3 size: 12 residues. Germline V gene data show CDR1 as KGHSH and CDR2 as LQKENI.

Concerning this clone: The sample carries other DNA sequences with the same CDR3. The rearrangement links TRBV5-1 to TRBJ2-3, with a weak D call TRBD1 (5 bases). In germline, CDR1 is SGHRS, CDR2 YFSETQ. The CDR3 extends over 14 amino acids. V lost 0 bases and J lost 2, with 7 bases in between. The CDR3, as DNA: TGCGCCAGCAGCTTGGGACAGTTCACAGATACGCAGTATTTT. Protein product: CASSLGQFTDTQYF.

About this clone itself: The sample has other DNA sequences that encode this CDR3 too. This chain uses TRBV28 with TRBJ2-7; 8 nucleotides agree with TRBD1. The CDR3 totals 13 residues. Per the germline V gene, CDR1 is MDHEN and CDR2 is SYDVKM. Trimming removed 6 bases from V and 3 bases from J; junction bases left unmatched: 4. The CDR3 sequence is CASRAGGSYEQYF. CDR3 nucleotides: TGTGCCAGCAGAGCAGGGGGCAGCTACGAGCAGTACTTC.

This clone was counted between two and nine times. V and J are TRBV7-9 and TRBJ2-3; 8 nucleotides match TRBD2. The trim removed 3 bases at V and 2 bases at J, leaving 4 bases unmatched. This CDR3 is built from 15 residues. From germline, CDR1 is SEHNR and CDR2 FQNEAQ (reference sequence). CDR3 residues: CASSFSGGSTDTQYF. CDR3 DNA sequence: TGTGCCAGCAGCTTCAGCGGGGGTTCCACAGATACGCAGTATTTT.

This clone was detected a few times. The chain is built from TRBV23-1 and TRBJ1-5, with D uncertain. TRBV23-1 carries the ORF label, with uncertain function. The CDR3 spans 12 residues. Trimming took 5 bases from V and 9 from J, leaving 11 bases between them. The CDR3 region is CASSTYGGPQHF. CDR3 DNA sequence: TGCGCCAGCAGTACCTACGGAGGGCCCCAGCATTTT.

This clone was observed a few times. V is TRBV5-6 and J is TRBJ2-7; TRBD1 aligns across 12 bases. The germline CDR1 and CDR2 sequences are SGHDT and YYEEEE. The CDR3 is 14 amino acids. V was pared by 4 bases and J by 6 bases, with 5 bases of the junction left unmatched. The CDR3 protein is CASSPGTGGTEQYF. Here the CDR3 DNA reads TGTGCCAGCAGCCCGGGGACAGGGGGCACCGAGCAGTACTTC.

This chain uses TRBV19 with TRBJ2-1; 8 bases are a match to TRBD1. The length of the CDR3 is 14 residues. The V and J ends lost 5 bases and 8 bases, in that order; junction bases with no gene match: 8. Germline loops: CDR1 LNHDA, CDR2 SQIVND (reference sequence). The CDR3 here is CASSLRTGWHEQFF. CDR3 nucleotides: TGTGCCAGTAGTTTAAGGACAGGGTGGCATGAGCAGTTCTTC.

This rearrangement joins TRBV5-1 to TRBJ1-3, with unresolved D. V was cut by 1 base and J by 4 bases, with 3 bases left in between. CDR1 and CDR2 from the germline V gene are SGHRS and YFSETQ. This CDR3 is 12 amino acids long. CDR3: CASSLSGNTIYF. The CDR3 region has the DNA TGCGCCAGCAGCTTGAGCGGAAACACCATATATTTT.

The CDR3 DNA sequence: TGTGCCAGCAGCTATGACGGGACTAGCGACTATGAGCAGTTCTTC. Residues: CASSYDGTSDYEQFF. The chain carries TRBV9 and TRBJ2-1, with 10 bases lining up with TRBD2. J gave up 8 bases and V 4 bases, and 9 bases lay outside the gene matches. The CDR3 length is 15 residues. Germline CDR1 reads SGDLS; CDR2 reads YYNGEE.

The rearrangement uses TRBV7-2 and TRBJ2-5, with 14 bases matching TRBD2. This CDR3 spans 17 amino acids. The V and J ends lost 5 bases and 4 bases, in that order; junction bases with no gene match: 9. CDR1 is SGHTA and CDR2 is FQGNSA in the germline V gene. The CDR3 loop is CASSPPGLAGGIETQYF. The DNA for the CDR3 is TGTGCCAGCAGCCCTCCAGGACTAGCGGGAGGTATAGAGACCCAGTACTTC.

The chain links TRBV10-3 to TRBJ2-3, with TRBD1 matching over 8 bases. Germline CDR1 ENHRY, CDR2 SYGVKD. J was trimmed by 5 bases and V by 6 bases; bases with no gene match: 7. This CDR3 has 14 residues. The CDR3 is CAIRDRALGDTQYF. The CDR3, as DNA: TGTGCCATCAGGGACAGGGCGTTAGGAGATACGCAGTATTTT.